Following are 30 T cell receptor beta chains from one sample sequenced in a study of T cell clonality in common variable immunodeficiency. Study-wide results and caveats: In common variable immunodeficiency, TCR beta chains reportedly carried fewer deletions and N-nucleotide insertions.

Antigens of these TCRs are unknown. Sequencing was performed with immunoSEQ multiplex PCR; in TCRdb, only in-frame clones are kept and a portion is missing. The table lists approximately 30,000 clones, with no singletons. The material sequenced was peripheral blood mononuclear cells. The receptor source for this set is a human donor with common variable immunodeficiency.

Notes on this clone: Read data end 3 residues before the CDR3 end; the end is taken from the germline J gene. V and J are TRBV20-1 and TRBJ2-1; 12 bases fit TRBD2. The CDR3 length is 18 residues. The J segment lost 0 bases and the V segment lost 5 bases, leaving 11 bases of the junction unmatched. In germline, CDR1 is DFQATT, CDR2 SNEGSKA (reference sequence). The CDR3 bases that were read are TGCAGTGCTGGGAGTTCCCCGACTAGCGGGGGCTCCTACAATGAG. This translates into CSAGSSPTSGGSYNE. The CDR3 reads in full as CSAGSSPTSGGSYNEQFF.

This clone was seen more than once but under ten times. The read gets to within 3 residues of the CDR3 end, and the germline J gene fills in the rest. The chain carries TRBV7-9 and TRBJ2-3, with TRBD1 matching 9 bases. The ends lost 5 bases at V and 0 bases at J; junction bases unmatched: 3. Per the germline V gene, CDR1 is SEHNR and CDR2 is FQNEAQ (reference sequence). The CDR3 spans 15 residues. The sequenced CDR3 bases are TGTGCCAGCAGCACACAGGGGGCGAGCACAGATACG. Its protein product is CASSTQGASTDT. The whole CDR3 reads CASSTQGASTDTQYF.

This clone has only a few counts. The read is 3 residues too short to cover the CDR3 end, so that end is filled in from the germline J gene. The chain carries TRBV7-9 and TRBJ2-2; weak D call: TRBD1 (6 bases). Trimming pared 3 bases from V and 8 bases from J, leaving 7 bases between. This CDR3 comprises 12 residues. The germline V gene encodes CDR1 SEHNR and CDR2 FQNEAQ (reference sequence). The chain's CDR3 is CASSFDRGELFF. The sequenced part of the CDR3 DNA is TGTGCCAGCAGCTTCGACAGGGGGGAG.

In regard to this clone: The read ends 3 residues before the CDR3 terminus; that terminus is restored from the germline J gene. The rearrangement joins TRBV19 to TRBJ1-1; D is uncertain. The CDR3 contains 13 residues. Trimming removed 3 bases from V and 4 bases from J, with 9 bases in between. The germline CDR1 and CDR2 sequences are LNHDA and SQIVND (reference sequence). The part of the CDR3 DNA that was read is TGTGCCAGTAGTATCGGGTTGTCCACTGAA. Protein sequence: CASSIGLSTE. Given in full, the CDR3 is CASSIGLSTEAFF.

Remarks on this clone: With the read ending 3 residues before the CDR3 end, the germline J gene is used to fill in that end. This chain links TRBV13 with TRBJ1-1, with D unresolved. V lost 2 bases and J 5 bases, leaving 15 bases between the germline ends. The CDR3 has 15 amino acids. Looked up from germline, CDR1 is PRHDT and CDR2 is FYEKMQ (reference sequence). CDR3: CASSLSAAPGTEAFF. CDR3 bases read: TGTGCCAGCAGCTTATCGGCGGCCCCTGGGACTGAA.

On this clone: The read terminates 3 residues before the CDR3 end, so the remaining end is supplied by the germline J gene. The V call is TRBV7-3, the J call TRBJ2-2, with 9 bases identical to TRBD1. Germline CDR1 is SGHTA and CDR2 is FQGTGA. J was trimmed by 4 bases and V by 5 bases; bases with no gene match: 8. CDR3 length: 16 residues. Partial CDR3 DNA: TGTGCCAGCAGCGCCCCCTCGACAGGGGGCACCGGGGAG. It translates to CASSAPSTGGTGE. The CDR3 as a whole reads CASSAPSTGGTGELFF.

In this sample, this clone turned up a few times. The read ends 3 residues before the CDR3 terminus; that terminus is restored from the germline J gene. The chain is built from TRBV11-1 and TRBJ2-7; D unclear. V was cut by 3 bases and J by 0 bases, with 12 bases left in between. The germline gives CDR1 SGHAT, CDR2 FQDESV (reference sequence). This CDR3 has 15 amino acids. The part of the CDR3 DNA that was read is TGTGCCAGCAGCTTCGTATCGGCTAGCTCCTACGAG. Translated, it gives CASSFVSASSYE. In full, the CDR3 is CASSFVSASSYEQYF.

A word on this clone: Other DNA sequences in this sample translate to the same CDR3. The CDR3 is CAWSKRYGYTF. The CDR3 bases that were read are TGTGCCTGGAGTAAGCGCTATGGC. The chain uses TRBV30 and TRBJ1-2; D gene unclear. The read gets to within 3 residues of the CDR3 end, and the germline J gene fills in the rest. The germline V gene has CDR1 GTSNPN and CDR2 SVGIG (reference sequence). Deletions cut 2 bases from V and 4 bases from J, with 5 bases between. This CDR3 comprises 11 residues.

This clone occurred many times. The CDR3 goes on 3 residues after the read ends, and that part is filled in from the germline J gene. This chain connects TRBV20-1 to TRBJ2-2; 8 bases map to TRBD2. From germline, CDR1 is DFQATT and CDR2 SNEGSKA (reference sequence). The ends lost 1 base at V and 7 bases at J; junction bases unmatched: 5. The CDR3 runs to 14 residues. CDR3 amino acids: CSARVSRGGGELFF. The covered CDR3 bases are TGCAGTGCTAGAGTGTCCCGGGGGGGCGGGGAG.

With regard to this clone: The read finishes 3 residues shy of the CDR3 end, and the germline J gene is used to complete it. The rearrangement joins TRBV18 to TRBJ1-1; TRBD1 agrees at 7 bases. V gave up 4 bases and J gave up 3 bases; unmatched junction bases: 2. The CDR3 covers 13 residues. The germline gives CDR1 KGHSH, CDR2 LQKENI. Incomplete CDR3 DNA: TGTGCCAGCTCACTCAGGGGGGACACTGAA. The encoded protein is CASSLRGDTE. In full, the CDR3 is CASSLRGDTEAFF.

This clone was recorded many times. The read falls 3 residues short of the CDR3 end, and the missing part is taken from the germline J gene. This chain joins TRBV4-1 and TRBJ1-3, with D unresolved. From germline, CDR1 is MGHRA and CDR2 YSYEKL. V was shortened by 7 bases and J by 4 bases, with 23 bases between the two germline ends. The CDR3 is 17 residues long. The DNA read from the CDR3 is TGCGCCAGCACCCGAAACGGAGACACAAAACTGGGAAACACC. Protein product: CASTRNGDTKLGNT. From start to end, the CDR3 is CASTRNGDTKLGNTIYF.

This clone was found many times. The DNA ends 3 residues before the CDR3 does, and the rest of the CDR3 is filled in from the germline J gene. The V and J genes are TRBV7-9 and TRBJ2-7, with 7 bases aligning to TRBD2. This CDR3 region has 15 residues. The trim removed 4 bases at V and 4 bases at J, leaving 10 bases unmatched. In germline, CDR1 is SEHNR, CDR2 FQNEAQ (reference sequence). The CDR3 sequence: CASSSPRLAGYEQYF. The part of the CDR3 DNA that was read is TGTGCCAGCAGCTCCCCAAGACTAGCTGGATACGAG.

This clone was recorded many times. The read falls 3 residues short of the CDR3 end, and the missing part is taken from the germline J gene. The V call is TRBV29-1, the J call TRBJ2-2, with D tentatively TRBD1 (5 bases). The CDR3 totals 14 residues. Germline CDR1 reads SQVTM; CDR2 reads ANQGSEA. Trimming removed 4 bases at V and 1 base at J, with 10 bases between. Incomplete CDR3 DNA: TGCAGCGTTGCAGGGATACAGAACACCGGGGAG. Protein: CSVAGIQNTGE. The CDR3 in full is CSVAGIQNTGELFF.

This clone was detected only a few times. The read stops 3 residues short of the end of the CDR3; the missing end is completed from the germline J gene. J is TRBJ1-5 and V is TRBV7-9; 8 bases align to TRBD1. The CDR3 spans 14 residues. The germline gives CDR1 SEHNR, CDR2 FQNEAQ (reference sequence). Trimming cost V 3 bases and J 7 bases; bases outside gene matches: 5. The CDR3: CASSFSDRGQPQHF. CDR3 bases read: TGTGCCAGCAGCTTTTCCGACAGGGGCCAGCCC.

This clone was picked up many times. The read ends 3 residues shy of where the CDR3 ends; the end is completed using the germline J gene. The gene calls are TRBV7-9 and TRBJ2-3; weak D call: TRBD2 (5 bases). V lost 2 bases and J 4 bases, leaving 10 bases between the germline ends. This CDR3 has 14 residues. The germline V gene has CDR1 SEHNR and CDR2 FQNEAQ (reference sequence). The part of the CDR3 DNA that was read is TGTGCCAGCAGCTTATCCGCAGCGGCAGATACG. Residues: CASSLSAAADT. The entire CDR3 protein is CASSLSAAADTQYF.

To note about this clone: Read data end 3 residues before the CDR3 end; the end is taken from the germline J gene. The chain carries TRBV7-2 and TRBJ2-1; the match to TRBD2 covers 11 bases. Unmatched junction bases numbered 2, after V lost 5 bases and J lost 5 bases. There are 14 residues in the CDR3. In germline, CDR1 is SGHTA, CDR2 FQGNSA. The CDR3 reads CASSPLAGDNEQFF. The CDR3 DNA, read in part, is TGTGCCAGCAGCCCACTAGCGGGAGACAATGAG.

This clone was observed at least ten times. CDR3 loop: CASSISGFARQWQTQYF. CDR3 bases read: TGTGCCAGTAGTATCTCTGGCTTTGCCAGACAATGGCAGACC. This rearrangement joins TRBV19 to TRBJ2-5, with D hard to call. The CDR3 end lies 3 residues beyond the end of the read and is filled in from the germline J gene. Trimming pared 3 bases from V and 6 bases from J, leaving 23 bases between. The CDR3 length is 17 residues. CDR1 and CDR2 (germline): LNHDA, SQIVND (reference sequence).

As concerns this clone: The CDR3 is cut off 3 residues early in the read; its end comes from the germline J gene. The chain employs TRBV7-9 and TRBJ2-2; 10 bases match TRBD2. Germline V lookup: CDR1 SEHNR, CDR2 FQNEAQ (reference sequence). This CDR3 region has 15 residues. V dropped 6 bases and J dropped 6; count of bases not matched to a gene: 7. Incomplete CDR3 DNA: TGTGCCAGCAGGTCTAGCGGGAGTGGGGCCGGGGAG. Protein sequence: CASRSSGSGAGE. The entire CDR3 protein is CASRSSGSGAGELFF.

This clone has ten or more counts. The read ends 3 residues shy of where the CDR3 ends; the end is completed using the germline J gene. The chain joins TRBV20-1 to TRBJ2-5; D is perhaps TRBD1 or TRBD2 (10 bases each). Per germline, CDR1 DFQATT and CDR2 SNEGSKA (reference sequence). Trimming stripped 6 bases from V and 5 bases from J, with 34 bases between. The CDR3 is 19 residues long. The CDR3 region is CSADGTGVSGRIGGETQYF. CDR3 DNA (partial): TGCAGTGCCGACGGGACAGGGGTTAGCGGGAGGATAGGTGGGGAGACC.

Of note for this clone: The CDR3 goes on 3 residues after the read ends, and that part is filled in from the germline J gene. The chain has TRBV11-2 and TRBJ2-1; 7 bases fit TRBD1. V shed 2 bases, J shed 5 bases, and the junction held 6 bases outside the gene matches. The CDR3 length is 15 residues. CDR1 and CDR2 (germline): SGHAT, FQNNGV. Incomplete CDR3 DNA: TGTGCCAGCAGCTTAACGGGACAGTTAAACAATGAG. Protein product: CASSLTGQLNNE. The CDR3 as a whole reads CASSLTGQLNNEQFF.

This clone has a handful of counts. The read gets to within 3 residues of the CDR3 end, and the germline J gene fills in the rest. Other DNA sequences in this sample translate to the same CDR3. This rearrangement joins TRBV6-2 or TRBV6-3 to TRBJ2-1; 12 bases line up with TRBD2. This CDR3 has 15 residues. The V segment lost 7 bases and the J segment 6 bases; nucleotides outside the gene matches: 7. Germline CDR1 reads MNHEY; CDR2 reads SVGEGT. CDR3 DNA, as far as it was read: TGTGCCAGCACGCGAACTAGCGGGAGGACCAATGAG. Amino acids: CASTRTSGRTNE. The whole CDR3 region reads CASTRTSGRTNEQFF.

This clone was seen at least ten times. The read ends 3 residues before the CDR3 terminus; that terminus is restored from the germline J gene. The chain links TRBV11-2 to TRBJ1-6; the match to TRBD1 covers 8 bases. The CDR3 extends over 14 amino acids. The V gene's germline CDR1 is SGHAT and CDR2 FQNNGV. After removal of 5 bases from V and 8 bases from J, the junction contained 5 bases not matched to a gene. CDR3 in amino acids: CASSPLDRDSPLHF. CDR3 bases read: TGTGCCAGCAGCCCGCTGGACAGGGATTCACCC.

This clone has a count of ten or more. CDR3: CASSPPGTPAYEQYF. CDR3 DNA (partial): TGTGCCAGCTCACCTCCCGGGACTCCAGCCTACGAG. The chain uses TRBV18 and TRBJ2-7; possibly TRBD2 for D (6 bases). The read terminates 3 residues before the CDR3 end, so the remaining end is supplied by the germline J gene. The CDR3 is 15 amino acids. Trimming removed 3 bases from V and 2 bases from J, with 14 bases in between. The V gene's germline CDR1 is KGHSH and CDR2 LQKENI.

This clone turned up a few times. With the read ending 3 residues before the CDR3 end, the germline J gene is used to fill in that end. This chain uses TRBV18 with TRBJ2-3; TRBD2 matches at 7 bases. Germline-derived CDR1 and CDR2 are KGHSH and LQKENI. The CDR3 totals 15 residues. The V segment lost 1 base and the J segment 1 base; nucleotides outside the gene matches: 2. The CDR3 bases that were read are TGTGCCAGCTCACCACAGGCGGGAGGCACAGATACG. Protein sequence: CASSPQAGGTDT. The entire CDR3 protein is CASSPQAGGTDTQYF.

This clone was picked up a small number of times. The read halts 3 residues ahead of the CDR3 end, with the missing end drawn from the germline J gene. The genes are TRBV6-2 or TRBV6-3 and TRBJ2-6; tentatively, D is TRBD2 (7 bases). Germline V gene sequence: CDR1 MNHEY, CDR2 SVGEGT. This CDR3 is built from 15 residues. V was shortened by 6 bases and J by 4 bases, with 13 bases between the two germline ends. CDR3 DNA (partial): TGTGCCAGCAGCTCTGCGGGGGCCGGGGCCAACGTC. Its protein product is CASSSAGAGANV. The entire CDR3 protein is CASSSAGAGANVLTF.

This clone has a count of ten or more. The read terminates 3 residues before the CDR3 end, so the remaining end is supplied by the germline J gene. The gene calls are TRBV6-2 or TRBV6-3 and TRBJ2-7; 7 bases match TRBD1. The germline CDR1 and CDR2 sequences are MNHEY and SVGEGT. This CDR3 comprises 15 residues. The ends lost 6 bases at V and 1 base at J; junction bases unmatched: 9. CDR3 sequence reads: CASSPWKGASYEQYF. The part of the CDR3 DNA that was read is TGTGCCAGCAGCCCCTGGAAGGGGGCGTCCTACGAG.

As concerns this clone: Read sequence stops 3 residues before the CDR3 end, and the germline J gene provides the missing end. The chain links TRBV18 to TRBJ2-7; D remains ambiguous. CDR1 and CDR2 from the germline V gene are KGHSH and LQKENI. V lost 8 bases and J lost 0, with 11 bases in between. This CDR3 region has 13 residues. The sequenced CDR3 bases are TGTGCCAGCCACCACATCGACTCCTACGAG. Its protein product is CASHHIDSYE. The CDR3 in full is CASHHIDSYEQYF.

This clone was detected many times. CDR3 amino acids: CASSLNQGDTGELFF. The CDR3 bases that were read are TGTGCCAGCAGCTTGAATCAGGGAGACACCGGGGAG. The rearrangement links TRBV5-5 to TRBJ2-2; D could derive from TRBD1 or TRBD2 (5 bases each). The observed sequence ends 3 residues before the CDR3 terminus, with the missing tail filled in from the germline J gene. This CDR3 has 15 residues. CDR1 and CDR2 from the germline V gene are SGHKS and YYEKEE (reference sequence). Trimming left V 1 base short and J 3 bases short, with 10 bases between. The full variable domain, rest sourced from reference TRBV5-5 and TRBJ2-2, is DAGVTQSPTHLIKTRGQQVTLRCSPISGHKSVSWYQQVLGQGPQFIFQYYEKEERGRGNFPDRFSARQFPNYSSELNVNALLLGDSALYLCASSLNQGDTGELFFGEGSRLTVL.

This clone appeared many times. The CDR3 goes on 3 residues after the read ends, and that part is filled in from the germline J gene. The J gene is TRBJ2-3, the V gene TRBV7-9; TRBD2 aligns across 10 bases. Per germline, CDR1 SEHNR and CDR2 FQNEAQ (reference sequence). The CDR3 extends over 15 amino acids. V was clipped by 5 bases and J by 2 bases; unmatched bases: 4. The part of the CDR3 DNA that was read is TGTGCCAGCAGCGAGGGACTAGCGTCCACAGATACG. Its protein is CASSEGLASTDT. The whole CDR3 protein is CASSEGLASTDTQYF.

This clone showed up many times. The sequence runs out 3 residues before the end of the CDR3; the remainder is reconstructed from the germline J gene. The J gene is TRBJ1-2, the V gene TRBV19, with TRBD1 as a possible D gene (5 bases). The CDR3 extends over 13 amino acids. V shed 7 bases and J shed 3 bases, with 12 bases lying between them. Germline CDR1 is LNHDA and CDR2 is SQIVND (reference sequence). This CDR3 is CASNRDSYYGYTF. The DNA read from the CDR3 is TGTGCCAGTAACCGGGACTCATACTATGGC.